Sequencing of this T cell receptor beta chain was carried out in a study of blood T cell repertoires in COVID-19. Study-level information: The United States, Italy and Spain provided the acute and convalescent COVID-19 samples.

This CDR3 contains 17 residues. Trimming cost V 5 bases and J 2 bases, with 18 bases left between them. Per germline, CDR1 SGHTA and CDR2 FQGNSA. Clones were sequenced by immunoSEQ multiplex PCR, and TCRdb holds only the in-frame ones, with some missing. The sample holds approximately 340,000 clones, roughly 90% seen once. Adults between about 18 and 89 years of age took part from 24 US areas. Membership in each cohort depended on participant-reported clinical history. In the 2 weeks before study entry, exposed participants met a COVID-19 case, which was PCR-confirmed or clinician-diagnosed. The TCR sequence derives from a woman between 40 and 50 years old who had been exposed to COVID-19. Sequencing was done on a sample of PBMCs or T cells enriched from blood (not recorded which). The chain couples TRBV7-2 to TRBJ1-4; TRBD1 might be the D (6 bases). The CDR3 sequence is CASSQMRTAYTNEKLFF. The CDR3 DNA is TGTGCCAGCAGCCAAATGAGGACAGCATACACTAATGAAAAACTGTTTTTT.